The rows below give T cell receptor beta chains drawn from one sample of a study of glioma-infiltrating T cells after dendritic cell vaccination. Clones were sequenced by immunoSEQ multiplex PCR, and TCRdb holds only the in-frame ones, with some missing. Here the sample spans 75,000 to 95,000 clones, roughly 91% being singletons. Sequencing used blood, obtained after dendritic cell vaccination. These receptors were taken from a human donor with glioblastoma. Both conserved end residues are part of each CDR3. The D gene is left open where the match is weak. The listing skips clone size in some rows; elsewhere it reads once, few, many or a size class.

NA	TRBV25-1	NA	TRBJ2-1	TGTGCCAGCAGAGGACATAACATAAACGAGCAGTTCTTC	CASRGHNINEQFF
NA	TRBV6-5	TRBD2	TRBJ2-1	TGTGCCAGCAGTTACCTGACTAGCGGGAGGGGAGGTGAGCAGTTCTTC	CASSYLTSGRGGEQFF
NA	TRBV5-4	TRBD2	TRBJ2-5	TGTGCCAGCAGCTTGGCGGGTAGCGGGGGTTACCAAGAGACCCAGTACTTC	CASSLAGSGGYQETQYF
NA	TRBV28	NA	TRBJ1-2	TGTGCCAGCAGTTCGTCCCCAGGAACCTATGGCTACACCTTC	CASSSSPGTYGYTF
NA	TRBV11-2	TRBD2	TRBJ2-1	TGTGCCAGCAGCTTAGAGGGTGGTAGCGGGAGCTACAATGAGCAGTTCTTC	CASSLEGGSGSYNEQFF
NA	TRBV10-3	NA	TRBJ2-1	TGTGCCGTAGCCGGGAACAACAATGAGCAGTTCTTC	CAVAGNNNEQFF
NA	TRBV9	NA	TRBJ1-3	TGTGCCAGCAGCCCCGAAACGCAGGGAAACACCATATATTTT	CASSPETQGNTIYF
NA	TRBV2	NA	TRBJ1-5	TGTGCCAGCAGTTTACAGGGTAACAGCAATCAGCCCCAGCATTTT	CASSLQGNSNQPQHF
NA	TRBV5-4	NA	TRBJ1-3	TGTGCCAGCAGCTACACAGAAGCTGGAAACACCATATATTTT	CASSYTEAGNTIYF
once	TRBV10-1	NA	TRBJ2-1	TGCGCCAGCAGTGAGTCGGAGTGGAGCTCCTACAATGAGCAGTTCTTC	CASSESEWSSYNEQFF
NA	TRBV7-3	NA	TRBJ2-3	TGTGCCAGCAGCTTCGGCGGGAAGGCAGATACGCAGTATTTT	CASSFGGKADTQYF
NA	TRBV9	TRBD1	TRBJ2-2	TGTGCCAGCAGCGTAGGAATGGGACAGGAAGGTACCGGGGAGCTGTTTTTT	CASSVGMGQEGTGELFF
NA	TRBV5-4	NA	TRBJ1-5	TGTGCCAGCAGCTTTGGCCAGGATCAGCCCCAGCATTTT	CASSFGQDQPQHF
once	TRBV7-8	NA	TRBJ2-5	TGTGCCAGCAGCCTCCTCAGGGGATTTCAAGAGACCCAGTACTTC	CASSLLRGFQETQYF
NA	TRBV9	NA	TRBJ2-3	TGTGCCAGCAGCGCAGGGCCCCATGCAGATACGCAGTATTTT	CASSAGPHADTQYF
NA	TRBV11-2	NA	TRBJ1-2	TGTGCCAGCAGCTTTTTAGCCGGCTACACCTTC	CASSFLAGYTF
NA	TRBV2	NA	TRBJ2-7	TGTGCCAGCAGCATCAGGGGCGGCTACGAGCAGTACTTC	CASSIRGGYEQYF
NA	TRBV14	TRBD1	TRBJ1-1	TGTGCCAGCAGCTCCCGGACAGGAAGGGCGAACACTGAAGCTTTCTTT	CASSSRTGRANTEAFF
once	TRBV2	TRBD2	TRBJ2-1	TGTGCCAGCCTTAGCGGGAATTACAATGAGCAGTTCTTC	CASLSGNYNEQFF
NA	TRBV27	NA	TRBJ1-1	TGTGCCAGCAGACCGTCGGGGGGGGGAGGGACTGAAGCTTTCTTT	CASRPSGGGGTEAFF
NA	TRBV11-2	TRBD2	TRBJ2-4	TGTGCCAGCACCCCCCGGGGGGGGGCAGCCAAAAACATTCAGTACTTC	CASTPRGGAAKNIQYF
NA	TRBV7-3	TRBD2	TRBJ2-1	TGTGCCAGCAGCCCCCTCACTAGCGGAGAAGAGCATGAGCAGTTCTTC	CASSPLTSGEEHEQFF